The clone carrying this TCR beta chain was counted a few times. Antigen unknown. The data stem from a study of T cell repertoires in cytomegalovirus infection. The wider study: Recently identified HLA-C-restricted CMV epitopes and well-studied HLA-B-restricted CMV epitopes were used by the study. Based on public TCR beta signatures, there were indications of CMV infection and of a matching HLA type.

A single record per CDR3 protein comes from TCRdb applying MiXCR to the reads. The sample lists about 830,000 distinct CDR3 sequences; less than 35% were seen once. General study findings and limits: Summed public TCR beta family frequency identified CMV carriers bearing the relevant HLA. The ex vivo response showed dominance by HLA-C-restricted CMV-specific TCR beta clonotypes.

V shed 0 bases and J 3 bases; nucleotides not matched to a gene: 2. Per germline, CDR1 MNHNS and CDR2 SASEGT. This CDR3 has 17 amino acids. This receptor was identified in a human donor in good health (CMV status not recorded). Some clones in this sample may be carry-over from other donors' samples. The sequencing here drew on cultured CD8+ T cells from PBMCs, taken from culture after CMV antigen stimulation. The chain is built from TRBV6-1 and TRBJ2-3, with 14 bases lining up with TRBD2. The CDR3 bases are TGTGCCAGCAGTGAAGCCAGGACTAGCGGGGGGACAGATACGCAGTATTTT. The encoded protein is CASSEARTSGGTDTQYF.